This TCR beta chain comes out of a study of human T cells and chemical hapten exposure. Across the whole study: Sensitization was performed using 2% DPC on a roughly 2 cm by roughly 2 cm upper inner arm skin site. Points from the study as a whole: Donors had alopecia, so their immune response may differ from healthy people's. Patch test score rose with PT1 expanded TCRs, significant at 8, 16, 32, not 4.

This CDR3 is built from 12 residues. The germline gives CDR1 SQVTM, CDR2 ANQGSEA. V shed 6 bases and J shed 4 bases, with 11 bases lying between them. In TCRdb, the RACE reads were re-called with MiXCR into one record per CDR3 protein. The sample records about 84,000 distinct CDR3 sequences, approximately 10% being singletons. This clonotype was counted only a few times. The antigen is undetermined. The time point is: patch test 3, about 24 weeks after DPC sensitization. Treatment defined: therapeutic diphenylcyclopropenone sensitization with weekly scalp DPC. Unfractionated whole blood served as the source for total RNA extraction.

This clonotype was sampled from a woman in her forties or fifties with alopecia areata. Some clones in this sample may be carry-over from other donors' samples. The chain recombines TRBV29-1 with TRBJ2-3, with D tentatively TRBD1 (5 bases). The sample was whole blood, taken in connection with sensitization to the hapten diphenylcyclopropenone (DPC). The CDR3 DNA reads as TGCAGCGTGGAGCGACAGTCAGATACGCAGTATTTT. Translated: CSVERQSDTQYF.